The clone carrying this T cell receptor beta chain came up many times. Its antigen is not identified. The cDNA was synthesized by means of template-switch 5'RACE, which was carried out with 10-nucleotide random UMIs. One entry per CDR3 protein results from TCRdb running MiXCR on the 5' RACE reads. The table shows about 59,000 distinct CDR3 sequences, with nearly 25% occurring only once. Time point of the sample: technical triplicate 2. This specimen comes from a study of neurological immune-mediated disorders. General study points: There were no CDR3 amino acid sequences shared by expanded clones across subjects, a result suggesting private repertoires in all groups.

The germline V gene has CDR1 MNHEY and CDR2 SVGAGI. This CDR3 has 14 residues. Between the trimmed V and J ends, which lost 6 bases and 3 bases, there was a span of 14 bases. The sample was PBMCs. V is TRBV6-5 and J is TRBJ1-2, with D maybe TRBD1 (5 bases). This sequence originates from a man aged 60-69 years with HTLV-1-associated myelopathy (HAM/TSP). As DNA, the CDR3 is TGTGCCAGCAGACCCCGACAGATCTACTATGGCTACACCTTC. Translated: CASRPRQIYYGYTF.